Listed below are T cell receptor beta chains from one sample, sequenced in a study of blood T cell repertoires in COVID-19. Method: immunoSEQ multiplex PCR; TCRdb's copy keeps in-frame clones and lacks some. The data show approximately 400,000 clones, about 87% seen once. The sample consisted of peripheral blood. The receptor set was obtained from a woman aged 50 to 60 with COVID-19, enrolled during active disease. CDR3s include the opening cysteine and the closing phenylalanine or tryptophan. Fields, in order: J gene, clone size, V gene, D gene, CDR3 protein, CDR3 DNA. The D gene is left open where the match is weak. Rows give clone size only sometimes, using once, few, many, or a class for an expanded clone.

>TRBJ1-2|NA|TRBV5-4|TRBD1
CASSLDPVLTGAGGYTF
TGTGCCAGCAGCTTGGACCCAGTGCTTACAGGGGCGGGGGGCTACACCTTC
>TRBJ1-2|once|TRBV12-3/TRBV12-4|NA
CASSLIDVRGYTF
TGTGCCAGCAGTTTAATCGACGTGAGGGGCTACACCTTC
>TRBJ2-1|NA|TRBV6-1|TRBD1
CASSEDRGSYNEQFF
TGTGCCAGCAGTGAGGACAGGGGCTCCTACAATGAGCAGTTCTTC
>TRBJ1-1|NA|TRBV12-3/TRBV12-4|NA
CASSSLSSREAFF
TGTGCCAGCAGTTCCCTATCGTCGAGGGAAGCTTTCTTT
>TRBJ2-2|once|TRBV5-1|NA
CASSLQTDTGELFF
TGCGCCAGCAGCCTACAGACAGACACCGGGGAGCTGTTTTTT
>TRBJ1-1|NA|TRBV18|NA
CASSQGSPEAFF
TGTGCCAGCTCTCAGGGGTCTCCTGAAGCTTTCTTT
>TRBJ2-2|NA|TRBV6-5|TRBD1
CASSYRGNTGELFF
TGTGCCAGCAGCTACAGGGGGAACACCGGGGAGCTGTTTTTT
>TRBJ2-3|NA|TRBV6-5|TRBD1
CASSSTGEDTQYF
TGTGCCAGCAGTTCAACAGGGGAGGATACGCAGTATTTT
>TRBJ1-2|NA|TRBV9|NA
CASSVDGSENYGYTF
TGTGCCAGCAGCGTAGATGGCAGTGAAAACTATGGCTACACCTTC
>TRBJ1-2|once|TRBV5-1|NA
CASSLAGGQNGYTF
TGCGCCAGCAGCTTGGCCGGGGGGCAGAATGGCTACACCTTC
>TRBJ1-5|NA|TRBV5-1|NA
CATRWGGNQPQHF
TGCGCCACCCGCTGGGGGGGTAATCAGCCCCAGCATTTT
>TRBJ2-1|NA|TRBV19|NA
CASSEAIQNEQFF
TGTGCCAGTAGTGAGGCGATACAAAATGAGCAGTTCTTC
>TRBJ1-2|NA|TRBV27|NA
CASSLRGTYGYTF
TGTGCCAGCAGTTTAAGGGGAACATATGGCTACACCTTC
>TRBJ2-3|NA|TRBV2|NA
CASSARGLGDTQYF
TGTGCCAGCAGTGCGCGGGGGCTCGGAGATACGCAGTATTTT
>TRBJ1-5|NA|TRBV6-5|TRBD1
CASSRDRDQPQHF
TGTGCCAGCAGTCGGGACAGGGATCAGCCCCAGCATTTT
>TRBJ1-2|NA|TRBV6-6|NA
CASHREDYGYTF
TGTGCCAGCCATAGGGAGGACTATGGCTACACCTTC
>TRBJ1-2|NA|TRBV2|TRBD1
CASRVEQGYAGYTF
TGTGCCAGCAGGGTCGAACAGGGGTATGCTGGCTACACCTTC
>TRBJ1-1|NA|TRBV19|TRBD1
CASSISRDSHQAFF
TGTGCCAGTAGTATATCCCGGGACAGCCACCAAGCTTTCTTT
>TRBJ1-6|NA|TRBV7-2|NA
CASSLGVAINSPLHF
TGTGCCAGCAGCCTAGGAGTTGCCATTAATTCACCCCTCCACTTT
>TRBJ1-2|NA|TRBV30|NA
CAWSARPRGACNYGYTF
TGTGCCTGGAGTGCCCGCCCCCGCGGGGCCTGCAACTATGGCTACACCTTC
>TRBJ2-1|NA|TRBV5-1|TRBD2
CASSFGGAQYNEQFF
TGCGCCAGCAGCTTCGGGGGGGCCCAATATAATGAGCAGTTCTTC
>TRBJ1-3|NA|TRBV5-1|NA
CASSLDTGSGNTIYF
TGCGCCAGCAGCTTGGATACAGGGTCTGGAAACACCATATATTTT
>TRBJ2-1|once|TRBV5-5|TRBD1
CASSFDRASSYNEQFF
TGTGCCAGCAGCTTCGACAGGGCTTCCTCCTACAATGAGCAGTTCTTC
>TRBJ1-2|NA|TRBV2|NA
CASNPESTAYGYTF
TGTGCCAGCAATCCGGAATCAACAGCCTATGGCTACACCTTC
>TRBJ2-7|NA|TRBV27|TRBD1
CASSTAGGRPTF
TGTGCCAGCAGTACAGCAGGGGGCAGGCCAACCTTC
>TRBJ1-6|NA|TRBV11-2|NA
CASSLVRTATSPLHF
TGTGCCAGCAGCTTAGTTCGGACAGCTACATCACCCCTCCACTTT